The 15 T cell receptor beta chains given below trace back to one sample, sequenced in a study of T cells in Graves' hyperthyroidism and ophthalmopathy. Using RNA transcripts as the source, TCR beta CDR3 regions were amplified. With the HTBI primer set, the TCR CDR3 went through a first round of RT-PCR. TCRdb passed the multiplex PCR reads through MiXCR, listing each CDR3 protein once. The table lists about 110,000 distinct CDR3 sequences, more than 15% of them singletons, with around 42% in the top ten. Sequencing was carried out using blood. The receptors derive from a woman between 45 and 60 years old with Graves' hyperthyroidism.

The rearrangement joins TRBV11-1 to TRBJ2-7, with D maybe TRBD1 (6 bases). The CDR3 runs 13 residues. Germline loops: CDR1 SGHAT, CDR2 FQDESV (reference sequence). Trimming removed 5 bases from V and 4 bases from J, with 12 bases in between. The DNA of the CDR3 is TGTGCCAGCAGCCTCGATGACAGGTACGAGCAGTACTTC. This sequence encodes CASSLDDRYEQYF. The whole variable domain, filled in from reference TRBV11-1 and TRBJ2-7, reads EAEVAQSPRYKITEKSQAVAFWCDPISGHATLYWYRQILGQGPELLVQFQDESVVDDSQLPKDRFSAERLKGVDSTLKIQPAELGDSAMYLCASSLDDRYEQYFGPGTRLTVT.

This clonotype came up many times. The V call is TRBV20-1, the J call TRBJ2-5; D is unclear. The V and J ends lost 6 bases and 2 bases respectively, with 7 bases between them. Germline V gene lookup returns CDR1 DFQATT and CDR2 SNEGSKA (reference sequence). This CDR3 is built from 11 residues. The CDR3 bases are TGCAGTGCCCAGAGACAAGAGACCCAGTACTTC. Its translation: CSAQRQETQYF.

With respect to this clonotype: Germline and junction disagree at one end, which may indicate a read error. CDR3 protein: CASSLNAGVNYDYTF. CDR3 nucleotide sequence: TGCGCCAGCAGCTTGAACGCAGGGGTTAACTATGACTACACCTTC. This chain joins TRBV5-1 and TRBJ1-2; tentatively, D is TRBD1 (6 bases). Per germline, CDR1 SGHRS and CDR2 YFSETQ. CDR3 size: 15 residues.

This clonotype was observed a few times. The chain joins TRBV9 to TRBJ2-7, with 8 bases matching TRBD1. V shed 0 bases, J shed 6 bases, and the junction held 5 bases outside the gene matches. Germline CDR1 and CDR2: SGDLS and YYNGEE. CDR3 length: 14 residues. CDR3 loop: CASSVGQGACEQYV. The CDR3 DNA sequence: TGTGCCAGCAGCGTAGGGCAGGGGGCTTGCGAGCAGTACGTC.

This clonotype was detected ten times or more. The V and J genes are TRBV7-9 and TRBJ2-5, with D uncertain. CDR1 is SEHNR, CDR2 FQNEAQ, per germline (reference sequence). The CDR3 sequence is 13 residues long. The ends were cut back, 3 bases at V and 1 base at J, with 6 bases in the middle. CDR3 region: CASSLGLQETQYF. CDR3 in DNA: TGTGCCAGCAGCTTGGGCCTCCAAGAGACCCAGTACTTC.

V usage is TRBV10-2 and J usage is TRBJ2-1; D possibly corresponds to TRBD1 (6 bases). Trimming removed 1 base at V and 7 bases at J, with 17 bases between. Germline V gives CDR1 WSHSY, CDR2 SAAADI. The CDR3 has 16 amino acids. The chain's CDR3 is CASSEWIGRGLNEQFF. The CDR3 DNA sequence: TGCGCCAGCAGTGAGTGGATCGGCAGGGGTTTAAATGAGCAGTTCTTC.

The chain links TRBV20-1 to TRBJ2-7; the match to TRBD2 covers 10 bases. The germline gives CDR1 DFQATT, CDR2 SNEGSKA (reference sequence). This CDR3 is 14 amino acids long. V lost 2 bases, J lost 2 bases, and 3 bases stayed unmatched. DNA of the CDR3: TGCAGTGCTAGATCGACTAGCGGGCCCTACGAGCAGTACTTC. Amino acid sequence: CSARSTSGPYEQYF.

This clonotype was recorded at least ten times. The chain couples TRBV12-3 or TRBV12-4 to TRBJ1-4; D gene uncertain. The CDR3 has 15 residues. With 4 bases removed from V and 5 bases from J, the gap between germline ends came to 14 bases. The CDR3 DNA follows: TGTGCCAGCAGTTCCTCGGCAGTAGGGAATGAAAAACTGTTTTTT. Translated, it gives CASSSSAVGNEKLFF.

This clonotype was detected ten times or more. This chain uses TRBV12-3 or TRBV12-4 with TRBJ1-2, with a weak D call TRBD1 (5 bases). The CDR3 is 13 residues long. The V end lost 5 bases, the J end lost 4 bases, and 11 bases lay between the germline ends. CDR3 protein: CASSIQVSYGYTF. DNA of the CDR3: TGTGCCAGCAGTATACAGGTTTCCTATGGCTACACCTTC.

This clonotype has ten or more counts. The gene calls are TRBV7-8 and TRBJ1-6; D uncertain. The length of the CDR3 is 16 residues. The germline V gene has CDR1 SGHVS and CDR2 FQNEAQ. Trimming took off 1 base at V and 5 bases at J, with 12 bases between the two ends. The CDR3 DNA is TGTGCCAGCAGCTTAGTCGGAGACGGCGATAATTCACCCCTCCACTTT. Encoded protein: CASSLVGDGDNSPLHF.

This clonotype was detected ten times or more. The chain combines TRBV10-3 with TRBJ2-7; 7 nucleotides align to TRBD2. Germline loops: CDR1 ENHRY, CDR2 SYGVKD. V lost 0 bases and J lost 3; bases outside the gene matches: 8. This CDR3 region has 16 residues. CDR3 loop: CAISESAASGLYEQYF. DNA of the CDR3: TGTGCCATCAGTGAGTCGGCGGCTAGCGGTCTCTACGAGCAGTACTTC.

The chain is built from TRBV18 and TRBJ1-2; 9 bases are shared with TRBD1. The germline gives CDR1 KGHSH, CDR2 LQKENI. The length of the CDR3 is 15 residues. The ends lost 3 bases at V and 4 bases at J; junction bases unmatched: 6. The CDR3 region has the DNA TGTGCCAGCTCACCGAACCCGACAGGGGGCTATGGCTACACCTTC. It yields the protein CASSPNPTGGYGYTF. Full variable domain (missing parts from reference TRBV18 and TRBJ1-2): NAGVMQNPRHLVRRRGQEARLRCSPMKGHSHVYWYRQLPEEGLKFMVYLQKENIIDESGMPKERFSAEFPKEGPSILRIQQVVRGDSAAYFCASSPNPTGGYGYTFGSGTRLTVV.

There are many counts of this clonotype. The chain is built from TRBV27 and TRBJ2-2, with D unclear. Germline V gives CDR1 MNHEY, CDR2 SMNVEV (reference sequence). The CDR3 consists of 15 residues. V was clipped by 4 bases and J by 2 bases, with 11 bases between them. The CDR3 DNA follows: TGTGCCAGCAGTTCCGGCCAGTTTAACACCGGGGAGCTGTTTTTT. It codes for CASSSGQFNTGELFF.

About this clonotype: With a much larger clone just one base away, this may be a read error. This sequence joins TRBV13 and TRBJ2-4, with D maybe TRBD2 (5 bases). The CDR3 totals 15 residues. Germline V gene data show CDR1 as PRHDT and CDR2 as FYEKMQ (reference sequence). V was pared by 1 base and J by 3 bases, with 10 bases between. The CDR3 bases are TGTGCCAGCAGCTTAGAGTCGGGAATCAAAAACATTCAGTACTTC. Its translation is CASSLESGIKNIQYF.

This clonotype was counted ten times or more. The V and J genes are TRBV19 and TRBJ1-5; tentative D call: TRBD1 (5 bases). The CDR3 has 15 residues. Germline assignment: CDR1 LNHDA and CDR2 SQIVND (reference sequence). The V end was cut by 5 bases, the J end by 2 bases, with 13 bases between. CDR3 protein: CASSPRDGRNQPQHF. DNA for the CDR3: TGTGCCAGTAGTCCCCGGGACGGACGCAATCAGCCCCAGCATTTT. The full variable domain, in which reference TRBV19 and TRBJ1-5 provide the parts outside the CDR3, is DGGITQSPKYLFRKEGQNVTLSCEQNLNHDAMYWYRQDPGQGLRLIYYSQIVNDFQKGDIAEGYSVSREKKESFPLTVTSAQKNPTAFYLCASSPRDGRNQPQHFGDGTRLSIL.